Presented here are 20 T cell receptor beta chains from one specimen sequenced in a study of blood T cell repertoires in COVID-19 (dated by TCRdb to about 2020). Libraries were made using the immunoSEQ multiplex PCR assay. Not all clones reach the TCRdb copy of this immuneACCESS table, which keeps in-frame sequences only. Checked studies attribute under half of the gap to unresolved V genes and leave the rest unexplained. Present in this sample are 150,000 or so clones, 65% to 85% of which were seen just once. In total, the top ten clones hold around 4% of the sample. Input material: peripheral blood. These receptors were obtained from a woman aged 60 to 75 with acute or convalescent COVID-19.

The chain uses TRBV20-1 and TRBJ2-1; D may be TRBD1 (6 bases). Trimming stripped 3 bases from V and 7 bases from J, with 10 bases between. The germline CDR1 and CDR2 sequences are DFQATT and SNEGSKA (reference sequence). The CDR3 extends over 12 amino acids. This chain's CDR3 is CSASSGANEQFF. CDR3 in DNA: TGCAGTGCTAGTTCAGGGGCGAATGAGCAGTTCTTC.

V and J are TRBV19 and TRBJ2-2, with 7 bases aligning to TRBD1. Germline assignment: CDR1 LNHDA and CDR2 SQIVND (reference sequence). The length of the CDR3 is 13 residues. CDR3 coding DNA: TGTGCGGGCCGACAGGGTGAACGCGGGGAGCTGTTTTTT. It specifies CAGRQGERGELFF.

This chain connects TRBV28 to TRBJ2-5; the match to TRBD1 covers 10 bases. The CDR3 runs to 14 residues. The germline V gene encodes CDR1 MDHEN and CDR2 SYDVKM. V lost 8 bases and J lost 5; bases outside the gene matches: 8. The chain's CDR3 is CASGRTGGGETQYF. The CDR3 bases are TGTGCCAGCGGGAGGACAGGGGGAGGGGAGACCCAGTACTTC.

The V call is TRBV4-3, the J call TRBJ1-2; 8 bases agree with TRBD1. The CDR3 runs to 17 residues. Trimming removed 1 base from V and 5 bases from J; junction bases left unmatched: 12. The germline CDR1 and CDR2 sequences are LGHNA and YSLEER. The CDR3 DNA follows: TGCGCCAGCAGCCAAGGGGTTTTCCTGACAGGGGAGTATGGCTACACCTTC. It is translated as CASSQGVFLTGEYGYTF.

The rearrangement links TRBV19 to TRBJ1-4, with 11 bases identical to TRBD1. The CDR3 is made up of 15 amino acids. Germline trimming cut 4 bases from V and 3 bases from J; bases unmatched to any gene: 1. CDR1 and CDR2 from the germline V gene are LNHDA and SQIVND (reference sequence). Here the CDR3 reads CASSRTGGANEKLFF. CDR3 nucleotides: TGTGCCAGTAGTAGGACAGGGGGCGCTAATGAAAAACTGTTTTTT. The complete variable domain, with remaining parts taken from reference TRBV19 and TRBJ1-4, reads DGGITQSPKYLFRKEGQNVTLSCEQNLNHDAMYWYRQDPGQGLRLIYYSQIVNDFQKGDIAEGYSVSREKKESFPLTVTSAQKNPTAFYLCASSRTGGANEKLFFGSGTQLSVL.

The rearrangement uses TRBV30 and TRBJ2-3; 14 nucleotides line up with TRBD2. Looked up from germline, CDR1 is GTSNPN and CDR2 is SVGIG (reference sequence). J was trimmed by 5 bases and V by 2 bases; bases with no gene match: 9. CDR3 size: 17 residues. CDR3 protein: CAWSSGTSGRSLDTQYF. The CDR3 DNA reads as TGTGCCTGGAGTTCTGGGACTAGCGGGAGATCTTTAGATACGCAGTATTTT. The complete variable domain, with remaining parts taken from reference TRBV30 and TRBJ2-3, reads SQTIHQWPATLVQPVGSPLSLECTVEGTSNPNLYWYRQAAGRGLQLLFYSVGIGQISSEVPQNLSASRPQDRQFILSSKKLLLSDSGFYLCAWSSGTSGRSLDTQYFGPGTRLTVL.

The chain joins TRBV28 to TRBJ2-4; 11 bases are a match to TRBD2. Germline V gene sequence: CDR1 MDHEN, CDR2 SYDVKM. V shed 6 bases and J 0 bases; nucleotides not matched to a gene: 16. The CDR3 runs to 20 residues. The CDR3 sequence: CASSRLAGTEWDLAKNIQYF. CDR3 sequence (DNA): TGTGCCAGCAGCAGACTAGCGGGGACGGAATGGGATCTAGCCAAAAACATTCAGTACTTC.

As DNA, the CDR3 is TGTGCCAGCAGCCTTACAGGGGGCGGCTCCTACGAGCAGTACTTC. The encoded protein is CASSLTGGGSYEQYF. The V and J genes are TRBV28 and TRBJ2-7, with 9 bases that match TRBD1. This CDR3 has 15 amino acids. Losses at the gene ends were 6 bases for V and 0 bases for J; bases not matched to a gene: 6. Germline CDR1 and CDR2: MDHEN and SYDVKM.

The chain has TRBV19 and TRBJ2-5, with a possible D match to TRBD1 (6 bases). Germline V gives CDR1 LNHDA, CDR2 SQIVND (reference sequence). There are 16 residues in the CDR3. V was clipped by 4 bases and J by 2 bases, with 17 bases between them. The CDR3 spells CASSKDAGVGQETQYF. DNA for the CDR3: TGTGCCAGTAGTAAGGATGCAGGGGTAGGTCAAGAGACCCAGTACTTC. Full variable domain (rest looked up from reference TRBV19 and TRBJ2-5): DGGITQSPKYLFRKEGQNVTLSCEQNLNHDAMYWYRQDPGQGLRLIYYSQIVNDFQKGDIAEGYSVSREKKESFPLTVTSAQKNPTAFYLCASSKDAGVGQETQYFGPGTRLLVL.

This chain uses TRBV30 with TRBJ2-2; TRBD1 agrees at 7 bases. Losses at the gene ends were 4 bases for V and 2 bases for J; bases not matched to a gene: 4. The CDR3 extends over 14 amino acids. Germline V gives CDR1 GTSNPN, CDR2 SVGIG (reference sequence). This chain's CDR3 is CAWKGGFNTGELFF. For the CDR3, the DNA is TGTGCCTGGAAAGGGGGCTTTAACACCGGGGAGCTGTTTTTT.

The chain joins TRBV11-2 to TRBJ1-2; 7 bases agree with TRBD1. Germline V gene data show CDR1 as SGHAT and CDR2 as FQNNGV. V shed 5 bases, J shed 6 bases, and the junction held 9 bases outside the gene matches. CDR3 length: 14 amino acids. The CDR3 DNA sequence: TGTGCCAGCAGCCGACAGGGTTCATTCGATGGCTACACCTTC. Translating gives CASSRQGSFDGYTF.

This sequence joins TRBV10-3 and TRBJ1-6; D is perhaps TRBD1 (6 bases). The CDR3 has 13 amino acids. Germline CDR1 and CDR2: ENHRY and SYGVKD. The V gene lost 6 bases and the J gene lost 7 bases, with 10 bases spanning the gap. The CDR3 is CAIRVDRNSPLHF. The DNA of the CDR3 is TGTGCCATCAGAGTAGACAGGAATTCACCCCTCCACTTT.

CDR3 protein: CAWSVNQGNEQYF. CDR3 in DNA: TGTGCCTGGAGTGTAAACCAGGGCAACGAGCAGTACTTC. V and J are TRBV30 and TRBJ2-7, with D possibly being TRBD1 (5 bases). CDR1 and CDR2 from the germline V gene are GTSNPN and SVGIG (reference sequence). V dropped 0 bases and J dropped 5 bases, with 11 bases sitting between them. The CDR3 is 13 residues long.

The chain links TRBV7-2 to TRBJ1-1; 10 nucleotides align to TRBD1. Germline values: CDR1 SGHTA, CDR2 FQGNSA. After removal of 5 bases from V and 1 base from J, the junction contained 7 bases not matched to a gene. This CDR3 spans 16 amino acids. The CDR3, as DNA: TGTGCCAGCAGCGGACAGGGGGGCAAGGGGAACACTGAAGCTTTCTTT. Encoded protein: CASSGQGGKGNTEAFF. The full variable domain, completed using reference TRBV7-2 and TRBJ1-1, is GAGVSQSPSNKVTEKGKDVELRCDPISGHTALYWYRQSLGQGLEFLIYFQGNSAPDKSGLPSDRFSAERTGGSVSTLTIQRTQQEDSAVYLCASSGQGGKGNTEAFFGQGTRLTVV.

This clone has only one observation. One end of the junction fails to match germline, which may point to a read error. J is TRBJ2-5 and V is TRBV6-6; the D gene is possibly TRBD1 (5 bases). The CDR3 loop spans 16 amino acids. Per germline, CDR1 MNHNY and CDR2 SVGAGI (reference sequence). The CDR3 protein is CASSTPDRMIQETQYF. The DNA of the CDR3 is TGTGCCAGCAGTACCCCTGACAGAATGATCCAAGAGACCCAATACTTC.

The V gene is TRBV7-2, the J gene TRBJ2-1; 13 nucleotides agree with TRBD2. This CDR3 contains 14 residues. The V gene end was trimmed by 5 bases and the J gene end by 15 bases; junction bases not matched to a gene: 10. Germline loops: CDR1 SGHTA, CDR2 FQGNSA. CDR3 loop: CASSATSGRALWFF. CDR3 sequence (DNA): TGTGCCAGCAGCGCCACTAGCGGGAGGGCCCTGTGGTTCTTC. Full variable domain (rest looked up from reference TRBV7-2 and TRBJ2-1): GAGVSQSPSNKVTEKGKDVELRCDPISGHTALYWYRQSLGQGLEFLIYFQGNSAPDKSGLPSDRFSAERTGGSVSTLTIQRTQQEDSAVYLCASSATSGRALWFFGPGTRLTVL.

A few counts support this clone. The chain is built from TRBV27 and TRBJ2-7; D ambiguous. Germline V lookup: CDR1 MNHEY, CDR2 SMNVEV (reference sequence). The CDR3 length is 12 residues. Trimming cost V 7 bases and J 7 bases, with 14 bases left between them. The CDR3 loop is CASTEQSGEQYF. The CDR3 region has the DNA TGTGCCAGCACCGAACAATCGGGTGAGCAGTACTTC.

V and J are TRBV10-2 and TRBJ2-7, with D perhaps matching TRBD2 (5 bases). This CDR3 has 13 amino acids. V lost 9 bases and J lost 4, with 16 bases in between. Germline CDR1 WSHSY, CDR2 SAAADI. DNA for the CDR3: TGCGCCAGTTCCGCCGGGGAAAAGTACGAGCAGTACTTC. Protein: CASSAGEKYEQYF.

The chain has TRBV5-5 and TRBJ2-5; 7 bases align to TRBD2. The CDR3 is made up of 15 amino acids. V lost 4 bases and J lost 1; bases outside the gene matches: 7. From germline, CDR1 is SGHKS and CDR2 YYEKEE (reference sequence). This chain's CDR3 is CASSDGTKSQETQYF. In DNA, the CDR3 is TGTGCCAGCAGCGACGGGACTAAAAGCCAAGAGACCCAGTACTTC.

DNA for the CDR3: TGTGCCAGCAGCCTCCCGCAGTGGCCCTACGAGCAGTACTTC. Translating gives CASSLPQWPYEQYF. The J gene is TRBJ2-7, the V gene TRBV3-1 (or the pseudogene TRBV3-2); D is undetermined. Trimming stripped 4 bases from V and 2 bases from J, with 12 bases between. In germline, CDR1 is LGHDT, CDR2 YNNKEL (reference sequence). The CDR3 loop spans 14 amino acids.